This T cell receptor (beta chain) is drawn from a study of blood T cell repertoires in COVID-19. About the study: The analysed material was cDNA or gDNA that came from T cells, B-cell-depleted T cells, or PBMCs.

The germline V gene encodes CDR1 LNHDA and CDR2 SQIVND (reference sequence). Deletions cut 5 bases from V and 0 bases from J, with 14 bases between. The CDR3 is 15 amino acids. In the original workflow: The assay estimated nucleated cells by amplifying reference gene primers. Profiling relied on immunoSEQ multiplex PCR, and the TCRdb table lists in-frame clones only, not all of them. V and J calls and clone size follow that table, whereas D and trimming were derived from the DNA. The sample includes roughly 200,000 clones, around 85% seen only once; the top ten take roughly 6.2%. Sample: PBMCs or T cells enriched from blood (not recorded which). This receptor was taken from a man aged 35 to 55 who had recovered from COVID-19. The J gene is TRBJ2-7, the V gene TRBV19; D may be TRBD2 (5 bases). This chain's CDR3 is CASSSGTGSSYEQYF. In DNA form, the CDR3 reads TGTGCCAGTAGTTCGGGAACGGGGAGCTCCTACGAGCAGTACTTC.